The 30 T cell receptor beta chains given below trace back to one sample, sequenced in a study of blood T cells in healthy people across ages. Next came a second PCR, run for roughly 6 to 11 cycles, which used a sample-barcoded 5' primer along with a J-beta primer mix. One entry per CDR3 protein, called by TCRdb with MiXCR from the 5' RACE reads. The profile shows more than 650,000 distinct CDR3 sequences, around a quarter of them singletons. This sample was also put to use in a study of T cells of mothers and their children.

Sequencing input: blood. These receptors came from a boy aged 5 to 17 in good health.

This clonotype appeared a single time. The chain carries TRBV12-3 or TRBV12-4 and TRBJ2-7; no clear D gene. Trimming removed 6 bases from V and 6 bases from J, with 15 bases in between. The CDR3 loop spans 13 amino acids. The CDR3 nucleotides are TGTGCCAGCAGATTGGGCCGGGTCGGCGAGCAGTACTTC. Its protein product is CASRLGRVGEQYF.

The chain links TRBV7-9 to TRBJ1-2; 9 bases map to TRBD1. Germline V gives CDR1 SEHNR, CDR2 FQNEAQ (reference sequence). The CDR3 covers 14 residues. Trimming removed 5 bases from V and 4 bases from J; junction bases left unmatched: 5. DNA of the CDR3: TGTGCCAGCAGCCCACAGGGGGCGAGCTATGGCTACACCTTC. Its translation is CASSPQGASYGYTF.

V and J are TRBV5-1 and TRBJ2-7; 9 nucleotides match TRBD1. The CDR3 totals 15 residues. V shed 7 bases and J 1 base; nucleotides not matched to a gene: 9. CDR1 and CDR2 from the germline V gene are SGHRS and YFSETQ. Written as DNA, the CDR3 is TGCGCCAGCTTTCCGGGACAGGGATCATCCTACGAGCAGTACTTC. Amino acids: CASFPGQGSSYEQYF. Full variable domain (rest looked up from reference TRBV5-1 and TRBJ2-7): KAGVTQTPRYLIKTRGQQVTLSCSPISGHRSVSWYQQTPGQGLQFLFEYFSETQRNKGNFPGRFSGRQFSNSRSEMNVSTLELGDSALYLCASFPGQGSSYEQYFGPGTRLTVT.

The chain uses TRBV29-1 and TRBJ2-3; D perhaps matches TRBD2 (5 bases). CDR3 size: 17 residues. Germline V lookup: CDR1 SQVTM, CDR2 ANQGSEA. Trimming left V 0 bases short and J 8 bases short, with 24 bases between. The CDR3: CSVEDRWGDPSLGTQYF. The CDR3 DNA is TGCAGCGTTGAAGATCGCTGGGGAGACCCCTCGTTAGGTACGCAGTATTTT.

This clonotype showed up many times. CDR3 region: CASRGLGWETQYF. The CDR3 bases are TGTGCCAGCAGGGGCCTTGGGTGGGAGACCCAGTACTTC. The rearrangement uses TRBV2 and TRBJ2-5; D gene unclear. The CDR3 loop spans 13 amino acids. V gave up 6 bases and J gave up 5 bases, with 13 bases separating them. CDR1 SNHLY and CDR2 FYNNEI come from the germline V gene. The complete variable domain, with remaining parts taken from reference TRBV2 and TRBJ2-5, reads EPEVTQTPSHQVTQMGQEVILRCVPISNHLYFYWYRQILGQKVEFLVSFYNNEISEKSEIFDDQFSVERPDGSNFTLKIRSTKLEDSAMYFCASRGLGWETQYFGPGTRLLVL.

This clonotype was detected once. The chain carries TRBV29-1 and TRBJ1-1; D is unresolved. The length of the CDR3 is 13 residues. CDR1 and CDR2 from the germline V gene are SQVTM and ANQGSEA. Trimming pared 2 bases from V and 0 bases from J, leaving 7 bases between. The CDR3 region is CSVELALNTEAFF. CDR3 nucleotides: TGCAGCGTTGAACTCGCGCTGAACACTGAAGCTTTCTTT.

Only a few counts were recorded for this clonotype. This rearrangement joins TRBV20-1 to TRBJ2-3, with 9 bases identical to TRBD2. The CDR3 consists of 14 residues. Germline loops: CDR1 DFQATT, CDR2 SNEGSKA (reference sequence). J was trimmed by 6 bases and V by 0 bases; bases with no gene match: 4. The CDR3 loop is CSARDSLAGDTQYF. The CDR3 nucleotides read TGCAGTGCTAGAGATAGTCTAGCGGGGGATACGCAGTATTTT.

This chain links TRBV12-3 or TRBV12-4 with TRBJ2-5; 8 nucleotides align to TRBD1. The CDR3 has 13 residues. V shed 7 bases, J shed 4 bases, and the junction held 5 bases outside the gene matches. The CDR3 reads CASTLQGGETQYF. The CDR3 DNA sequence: TGTGCCAGCACCTTACAGGGGGGAGAGACCCAGTACTTC.

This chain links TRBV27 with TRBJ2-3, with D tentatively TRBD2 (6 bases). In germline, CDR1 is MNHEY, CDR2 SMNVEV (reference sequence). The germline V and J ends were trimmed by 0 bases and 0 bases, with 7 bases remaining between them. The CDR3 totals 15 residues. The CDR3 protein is CASSLSRGSTDTQYF. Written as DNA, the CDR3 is TGTGCCAGCAGTTTATCGCGGGGTAGCACAGATACGCAGTATTTT.

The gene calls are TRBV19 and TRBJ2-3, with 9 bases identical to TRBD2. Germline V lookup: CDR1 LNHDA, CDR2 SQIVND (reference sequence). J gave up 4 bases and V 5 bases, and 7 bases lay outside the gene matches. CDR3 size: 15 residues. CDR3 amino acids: CASSLAGVLSDTQYF. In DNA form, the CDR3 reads TGTGCCAGTAGTTTAGCGGGGGTGTTGTCAGATACGCAGTATTTT. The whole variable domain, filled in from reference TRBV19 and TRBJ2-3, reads DGGITQSPKYLFRKEGQNVTLSCEQNLNHDAMYWYRQDPGQGLRLIYYSQIVNDFQKGDIAEGYSVSREKKESFPLTVTSAQKNPTAFYLCASSLAGVLSDTQYFGPGTRLTVL.

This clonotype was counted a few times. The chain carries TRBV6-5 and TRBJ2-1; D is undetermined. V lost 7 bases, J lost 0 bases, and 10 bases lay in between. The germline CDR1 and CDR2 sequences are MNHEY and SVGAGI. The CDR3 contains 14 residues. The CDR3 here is CASKKTSSYNEQFF. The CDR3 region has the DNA TGTGCCAGCAAGAAGACGAGCTCCTACAATGAGCAGTTCTTC.

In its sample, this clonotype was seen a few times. The CDR3 is CSVEEGAPFF. For the CDR3, the DNA is TGCAGCGTTGAAGAGGGGGCACCTTTCTTT. The chain employs TRBV29-1 and TRBJ1-1; a possible D gene is TRBD1 (6 bases). V was shortened by 0 bases and J by 12 bases, with 8 bases between the two germline ends. Germline-derived CDR1 and CDR2 are SQVTM and ANQGSEA. The CDR3 extends over 10 amino acids.

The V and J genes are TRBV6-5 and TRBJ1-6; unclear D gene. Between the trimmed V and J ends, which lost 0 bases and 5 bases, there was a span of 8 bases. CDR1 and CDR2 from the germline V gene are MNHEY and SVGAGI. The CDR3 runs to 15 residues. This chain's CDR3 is CASSYSSTDNSPLHF. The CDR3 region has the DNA TGTGCCAGCAGTTACTCGAGTACGGATAATTCACCCCTCCACTTT.

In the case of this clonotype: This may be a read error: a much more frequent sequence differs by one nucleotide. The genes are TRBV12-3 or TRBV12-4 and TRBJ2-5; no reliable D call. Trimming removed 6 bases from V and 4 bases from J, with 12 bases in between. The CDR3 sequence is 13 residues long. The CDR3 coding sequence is TGTGCCAGCAGGACGGGTCCGCGAGAGACCCAGTACTTC. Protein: CASRTGPRETQYF.

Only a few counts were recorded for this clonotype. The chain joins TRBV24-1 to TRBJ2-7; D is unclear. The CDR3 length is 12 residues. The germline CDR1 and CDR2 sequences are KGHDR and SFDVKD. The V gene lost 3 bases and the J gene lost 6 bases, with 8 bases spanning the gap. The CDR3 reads CATSDEWSEQYF. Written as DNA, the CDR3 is TGTGCCACCAGTGATGAATGGAGCGAGCAGTACTTC.

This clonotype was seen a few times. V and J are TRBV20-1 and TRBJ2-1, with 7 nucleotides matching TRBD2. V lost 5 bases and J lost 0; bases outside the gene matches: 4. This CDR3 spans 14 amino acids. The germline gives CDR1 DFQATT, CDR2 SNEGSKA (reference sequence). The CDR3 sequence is CSARLASSYNEQFF. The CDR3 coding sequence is TGCAGTGCTCGACTAGCCAGCTCCTACAATGAGCAGTTCTTC.

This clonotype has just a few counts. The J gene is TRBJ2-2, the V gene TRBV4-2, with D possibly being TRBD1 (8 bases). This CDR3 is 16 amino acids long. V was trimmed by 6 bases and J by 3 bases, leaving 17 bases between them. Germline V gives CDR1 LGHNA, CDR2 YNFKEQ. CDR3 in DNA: TGTGCCAGCAGTCCAAGCGGGACAGGAGACACCGGGGAGCTGTTTTTT. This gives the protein CASSPSGTGDTGELFF.

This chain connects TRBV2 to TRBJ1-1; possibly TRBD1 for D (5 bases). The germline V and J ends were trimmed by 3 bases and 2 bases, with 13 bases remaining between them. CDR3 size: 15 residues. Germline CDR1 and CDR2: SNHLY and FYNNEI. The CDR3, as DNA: TGTGCCAGCAGTGATGAAGGGGAAGTAAACACTGAAGCTTTCTTT. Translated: CASSDEGEVNTEAFF.

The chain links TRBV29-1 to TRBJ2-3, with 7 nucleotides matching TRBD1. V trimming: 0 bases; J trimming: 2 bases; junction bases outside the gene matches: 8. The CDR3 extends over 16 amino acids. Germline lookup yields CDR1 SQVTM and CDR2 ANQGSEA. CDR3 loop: CSVEDPTGASTDTQYF. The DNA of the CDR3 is TGCAGCGTTGAAGATCCAACAGGGGCGTCCACAGATACGCAGTATTTT.

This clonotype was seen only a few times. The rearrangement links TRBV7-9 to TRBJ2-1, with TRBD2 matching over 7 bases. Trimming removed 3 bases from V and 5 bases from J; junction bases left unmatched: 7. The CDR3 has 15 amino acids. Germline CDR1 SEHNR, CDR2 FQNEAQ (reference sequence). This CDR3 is CASSLGSGVNNEQFF. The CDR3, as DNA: TGTGCCAGCAGCTTGGGGAGCGGGGTGAACAATGAGCAGTTCTTC.

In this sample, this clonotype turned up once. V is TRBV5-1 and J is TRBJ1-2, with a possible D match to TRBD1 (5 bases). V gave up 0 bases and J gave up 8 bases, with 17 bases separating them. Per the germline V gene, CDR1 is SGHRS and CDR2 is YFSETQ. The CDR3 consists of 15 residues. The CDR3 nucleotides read TGCGCCAGCAGCTTGGAGGGCAGGGAAGGTGGCGGCTACACCTTC. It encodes CASSLEGREGGGYTF.

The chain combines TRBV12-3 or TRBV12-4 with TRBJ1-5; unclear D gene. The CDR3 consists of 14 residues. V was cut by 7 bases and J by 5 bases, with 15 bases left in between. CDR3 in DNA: TGTGCCAGCACCGCCGGGCCGATGCATCAGCCCCAGCATTTT. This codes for CASTAGPMHQPQHF.

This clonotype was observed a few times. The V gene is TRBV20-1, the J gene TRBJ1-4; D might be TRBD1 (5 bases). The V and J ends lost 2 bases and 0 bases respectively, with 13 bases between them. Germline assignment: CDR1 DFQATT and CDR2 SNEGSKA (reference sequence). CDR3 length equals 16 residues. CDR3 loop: CSARLAQDPTNEKLFF. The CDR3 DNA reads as TGCAGTGCTAGACTAGCACAGGACCCAACTAATGAAAAACTGTTTTTT.

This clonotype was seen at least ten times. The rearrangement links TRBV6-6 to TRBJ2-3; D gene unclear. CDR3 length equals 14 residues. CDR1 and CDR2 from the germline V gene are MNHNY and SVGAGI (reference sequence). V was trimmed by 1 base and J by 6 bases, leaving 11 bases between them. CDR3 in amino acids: CASSYLSLGDTQYF. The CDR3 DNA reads TGTGCCAGCAGTTACTTGTCCCTTGGGGATACGCAGTATTTT.

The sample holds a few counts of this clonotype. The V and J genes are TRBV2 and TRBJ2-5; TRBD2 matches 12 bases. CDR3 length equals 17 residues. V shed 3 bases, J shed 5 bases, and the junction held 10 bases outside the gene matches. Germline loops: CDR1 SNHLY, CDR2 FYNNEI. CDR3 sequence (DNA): TGTGCCAGCAGTGACGGAACTAGCGGGGGGTTAGGGGAGACCCAGTACTTC. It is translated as CASSDGTSGGLGETQYF.

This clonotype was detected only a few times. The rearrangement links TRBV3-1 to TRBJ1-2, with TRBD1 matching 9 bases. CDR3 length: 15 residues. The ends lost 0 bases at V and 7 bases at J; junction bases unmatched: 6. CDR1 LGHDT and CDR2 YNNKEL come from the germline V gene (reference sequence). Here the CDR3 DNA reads TGTGCCAGCAGCCAAGATCATTGGGACAGGGTTGGCTACACCTTC. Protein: CASSQDHWDRVGYTF.

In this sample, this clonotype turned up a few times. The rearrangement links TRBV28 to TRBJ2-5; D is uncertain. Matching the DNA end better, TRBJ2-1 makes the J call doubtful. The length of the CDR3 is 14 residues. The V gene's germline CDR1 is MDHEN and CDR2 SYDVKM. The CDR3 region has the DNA TGTGCCAGCAGTCCCGACTCGCCGCGGAATGAGCAGTTCTTC. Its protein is CASSPDSPRNEQFF.

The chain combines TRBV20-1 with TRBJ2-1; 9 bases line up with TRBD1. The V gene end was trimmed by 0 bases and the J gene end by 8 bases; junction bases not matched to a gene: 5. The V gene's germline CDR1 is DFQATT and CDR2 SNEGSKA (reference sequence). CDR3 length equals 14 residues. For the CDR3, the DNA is TGCAGTGCTAGAGATTACAGGGGGCTCGATGAGCAGTTCTTC. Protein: CSARDYRGLDEQFF.

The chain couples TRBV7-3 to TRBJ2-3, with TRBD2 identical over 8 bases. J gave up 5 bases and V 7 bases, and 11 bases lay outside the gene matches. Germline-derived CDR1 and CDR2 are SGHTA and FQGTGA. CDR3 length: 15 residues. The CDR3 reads CASTLTGGPGDTQYF. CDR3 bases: TGTGCCAGCACCCTAACGGGGGGGCCGGGAGATACGCAGTATTTT.

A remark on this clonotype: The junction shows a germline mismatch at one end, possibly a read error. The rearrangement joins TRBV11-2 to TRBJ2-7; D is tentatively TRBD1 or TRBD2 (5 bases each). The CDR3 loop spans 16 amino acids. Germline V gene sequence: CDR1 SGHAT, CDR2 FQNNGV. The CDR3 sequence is CASSLAAGTATYEQCF. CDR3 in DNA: TGTGCCAGCAGCTTAGCGGCCGGGACGGCTACCTACGAGCAGTGCTTC.